This T cell receptor (beta chain) was observed in a study of blood T cell repertoires in COVID-19. Background on the study: Both acute and convalescent COVID-19 samples were obtained from the United States, Italy and Spain. PBMCs, B-cell-depleted T cells, or T cells provided the cDNA or gDNA that made up the material.

In the study's own analysis: Amplified reference gene primers provided the basis for estimating nucleated cell counts. Profiled with immunoSEQ multiplex PCR; TCRdb holds only in-frame clones, not every one. The V and J calls and the clone size are those of that table, but D and trimming were determined from the DNA. The sample carries 150,000 or so clones, about 92% recorded once. The CDR3 has 15 residues. V was trimmed by 2 bases and J by 2 bases, leaving 12 bases between them. The V gene's germline CDR1 is SEHNR and CDR2 FQNEAQ (reference sequence). The receptor was derived from a man in his 60s with active or convalescent COVID-19. The gene calls are TRBV7-9 and TRBJ1-2; weak D call: TRBD1 (5 bases). Input material: peripheral blood. Written as DNA, the CDR3 is TGTGCCAGCAGCTTATTCGGGGGGGAAAACTATGGCTACACCTTC. It specifies CASSLFGGENYGYTF.